These 14 T cell receptor beta chains share one sample of origin, sequenced in a study of cytomegalovirus exposure and HLA in healthy donors. PCR involved 60 Vbeta and 13 Jbeta primers. Measured with immunoSEQ multiplex PCR; TCRdb has only the in-frame clones, and not every one. Here the sample spans some 99,000 clones, 65% to 90% being singletons. Sequencing used PBMCs. The receptor set was obtained from a woman aged 25 to 39 in good health and CMV-seronegative.

The chain links TRBV6-1 to TRBJ1-1, with unresolved D. V dropped 0 bases and J dropped 1 base, with 6 bases sitting between them. This CDR3 region has 14 residues. The germline V gene encodes CDR1 MNHNS and CDR2 SASEGT. For the CDR3, the DNA is TGTGCCAGCAGTGAAGCGCAGAAGAACACTGAAGCTTTCTTT. As protein: CASSEAQKNTEAFF.

The chain couples TRBV19 to TRBJ1-3; maybe TRBD1 (6 bases). V was cut by 0 bases and J by 2 bases, with 14 bases left in between. Germline CDR1 reads LNHDA; CDR2 reads SQIVND (reference sequence). This CDR3 spans 17 amino acids. CDR3 sequence reads: CASSIEFAGAAGNTIYF. The DNA for the CDR3 is TGTGCCAGTAGTATAGAGTTCGCGGGGGCGGCTGGAAACACCATATATTTT.

The chain combines TRBV11-3 with TRBJ2-1; 13 bases line up with TRBD2. Germline V gene data show CDR1 as SGHNT and CDR2 as YENEEA. The CDR3 is 15 amino acids. Losses at the gene ends were 5 bases for V and 5 bases for J; bases not matched to a gene: 3. As DNA, the CDR3 is TGTGCCAGCAGCGGGACTAGCGGGAAGCACAATGAGCAGTTCTTC. Encoded protein: CASSGTSGKHNEQFF.

The chain is built from TRBV28 and TRBJ2-1; 8 bases fit TRBD1. The CDR3 loop spans 16 amino acids. With V trimmed by 7 bases and J by 5 bases, 13 bases remained unmatched. Per germline, CDR1 MDHEN and CDR2 SYDVKM. The CDR3 nucleotides read TGTGCCAGCAAAGGAACCGGGACAGGTGTCCACAATGAGCAGTTCTTC. Encoded protein: CASKGTGTGVHNEQFF.

The chain employs TRBV4-3 and TRBJ2-5; maybe TRBD1 (5 bases). V lost 0 bases and J 5 bases, leaving 10 bases between the germline ends. CDR1 is LGHNA and CDR2 is YSLEER in the germline V gene. This CDR3 is 14 amino acids long. CDR3 residues: CASSQDRRVETQYF. In DNA, the CDR3 is TGCGCCAGCAGCCAAGATCGCAGGGTGGAGACCCAGTACTTC.

This chain links TRBV6-5 with TRBJ2-7, with 7 bases identical to TRBD1. The CDR3 is 13 residues long. Looked up from germline, CDR1 is MNHEY and CDR2 is SVGAGI. Trimming removed 0 bases from V and 4 bases from J; junction bases left unmatched: 0. The CDR3 DNA sequence: TGTGCCAGCAGTTACTCGGGACAGTACGAGCAGTACTTC. Protein: CASSYSGQYEQYF.

The chain employs TRBV2 and TRBJ2-1; TRBD2 agrees at 16 bases. The length of the CDR3 is 14 residues. CDR1 SNHLY and CDR2 FYNNEI come from the germline V gene. V lost 6 bases to trimming and J lost 9 bases; unmatched junction nucleotides: 2. Here the CDR3 reads CASRGLAGGGEQFF. CDR3 bases: TGTGCCAGCAGGGGACTAGCGGGAGGGGGTGAGCAGTTCTTC.

The chain carries TRBV7-9 and TRBJ2-1; D remains unclear. CDR1 and CDR2 (germline): SEHNR, FQNEAQ (reference sequence). Trimming pared 10 bases from V and 2 bases from J, leaving 15 bases between. The CDR3 extends over 14 amino acids. The CDR3 coding sequence is TGTGCCACCTCCCTCTACTTACCCTACAATGAGCAGTTCTTC. It specifies CATSLYLPYNEQFF.

The chain combines TRBV2 with TRBJ1-2; TRBD1 matches 7 bases. CDR1 is SNHLY, CDR2 FYNNEI, per germline. The CDR3 is made up of 15 amino acids. V was pared by 5 bases and J by 0 bases, with 6 bases of the junction left unmatched. The CDR3 reads CASSRQGYSNYGYTF. The DNA of the CDR3 is TGTGCCAGCAGTCGACAGGGATACTCTAACTATGGCTACACCTTC.

The chain joins TRBV29-1 to TRBJ1-4; D remains unclear. The CDR3 is 13 amino acids. The ends were cut back, 4 bases at V and 8 bases at J, with 14 bases in the middle. Germline V gives CDR1 SQVTM, CDR2 ANQGSEA. This chain's CDR3 is CSVGGVSLEKLFF. In nucleotides, the CDR3 is TGCAGCGTTGGTGGTGTTAGTCTGGAAAAACTGTTTTTT.

The rearrangement links TRBV6-4 to TRBJ2-5; D remains ambiguous. The end of the DNA aligns better with TRBJ2-7, so the J call may be wrong. Germline-derived CDR1 and CDR2 are MRHNA and SNTAGT. The CDR3 contains 13 residues. The CDR3 coding sequence is TGTGCCAGCAGTTTTGAAAGAAGTTCCGAGCAGTACTTC. Translated: CASSFERSSEQYF.

The V call is TRBV5-6, the J call TRBJ1-4; D remains ambiguous. The CDR3 totals 15 residues. V lost 5 bases to trimming and J lost 0 bases, with 11 bases between them. The germline CDR1 and CDR2 sequences are SGHDT and YYEEEE. The CDR3 coding sequence is TGTGCCAGCAGGCGGGGTGAGACAACTAATGAAAAACTGTTTTTT. Its translation is CASRRGETTNEKLFF.

As regards this clone: The germline gene is not matched at one end of the junction; a read error may be the cause. This chain connects TRBV18 to TRBJ2-3; 13 bases match TRBD2. The CDR3 spans 17 residues. The germline gives CDR1 KGHSH, CDR2 LQKENI. The CDR3 spells CASSLRLAGGTDTHQTF. CDR3 in DNA: TGTGCCAGCTCACTACGACTAGCGGGAGGCACAGATACGCACCAAACCTTT.

The chain links TRBV7-9 to TRBJ2-1; 7 nucleotides line up with TRBD2. The CDR3 is 15 residues long. J was trimmed by 6 bases and V by 2 bases; bases with no gene match: 7. Germline CDR1 reads SEHNR; CDR2 reads FQNEAQ (reference sequence). CDR3 residues: CASSLTSGMVNEQFF. DNA for the CDR3: TGTGCCAGCAGCTTAACCAGCGGGATGGTCAATGAGCAGTTCTTC.